These 32 T cell receptor beta chains were sequenced from one sample in a study of blood T cell repertoires in COVID-19. Assay: immunoSEQ multiplex PCR; the TCRdb copy retains only in-frame clones and omits some. The data show under 300,000 clones, around 87% seen once. The specimen sequenced was peripheral blood. The receptors come from a man aged 55-75 years who had recovered from COVID-19.

The V and J genes are TRBV12-5 and TRBJ2-2, with unresolved D. Germline CDR1 reads LGHNT; CDR2 reads FRNRAP. The ends were cut back, 7 bases at V and 6 bases at J, with 9 bases in the middle. There are 12 residues in the CDR3. CDR3 protein: CASERLAGELFF. DNA for the CDR3: TGTGCTAGTGAGCGATTGGCCGGGGAGCTGTTTTTT.

This chain uses TRBV19 with TRBJ1-3; D possibly corresponds to TRBD1 (6 bases). The CDR3 sequence is 13 residues long. Germline V lookup: CDR1 LNHDA, CDR2 SQIVND (reference sequence). V lost 8 bases, J lost 2 bases, and 10 bases lay in between. Here the CDR3 DNA reads TGTGCCAGTGGCAGGGGAACTGGAAACACCATATATTTT. As protein: CASGRGTGNTIYF.

The J gene is TRBJ2-1, the V gene TRBV5-1; no clear D gene. The CDR3 loop spans 14 amino acids. The germline V gene encodes CDR1 SGHRS and CDR2 YFSETQ. Between the trimmed V and J ends, which lost 3 bases and 5 bases, there was a span of 12 bases. The CDR3 DNA reads TGCGCCAGCAGCTCCATTCCCGGTCACAATGAGCAGTTCTTC. Amino acid sequence: CASSSIPGHNEQFF.

V and J are TRBV24-1 and TRBJ1-4; 8 bases agree with TRBD1. From germline, CDR1 is KGHDR and CDR2 SFDVKD. CDR3 length equals 17 residues. V trimming: 7 bases; J trimming: 7 bases; junction bases outside the gene matches: 16. The chain's CDR3 is CATSVFIPGQGGEKLFF. Here the CDR3 DNA reads TGTGCCACCAGCGTCTTCATCCCAGGACAGGGTGGTGAAAAACTGTTTTTT.

The table lists this clone with a few counts. CDR3 nucleotides: TGTGCCAGCAGCTTGGCAGGCAGTCCCTCCTCCTACGAGCAGTACGTC. It translates to CASSLAGSPSSYEQYV. The J gene is TRBJ2-7, the V gene TRBV5-5; no definite D call. CDR1 SGHKS and CDR2 YYEKEE come from the germline V gene (reference sequence). The V end lost 0 bases, the J end lost 0 bases, and 13 bases lay between the germline ends. This CDR3 contains 16 residues.

This clone has more than one count but fewer than ten. The chain uses TRBV5-1 and TRBJ2-4, with 8 bases aligning to TRBD1. V shed 3 bases, J shed 6 bases, and the junction held 5 bases outside the gene matches. The germline V gene has CDR1 SGHRS and CDR2 YFSETQ. There are 14 residues in the CDR3. CDR3 coding DNA: TGCGCCAGCAGCTCCCAAGGGACAGGAAACATTCAGTACTTC. Protein: CASSSQGTGNIQYF.

The chain combines TRBV28 with TRBJ1-5, with TRBD1 identical over 7 bases. CDR3 length: 15 residues. Germline V gene sequence: CDR1 MDHEN, CDR2 SYDVKM. V lost 3 bases to trimming and J lost 7 bases; unmatched junction nucleotides: 9. The CDR3 bases are TGTGCCAGCAGTTTTGATGGACAGGCCCAACAGCCCCAGCATTTT. Translated: CASSFDGQAQQPQHF. Full variable domain (outside the CDR3, taken from reference TRBV28 and TRBJ1-5): DVKVTQSSRYLVKRTGEKVFLECVQDMDHENMFWYRQDPGLGLRLIYFSYDVKMKEKGDIPEGYSVSREKKERFSLILESASTNQTSMYLCASSFDGQAQQPQHFGDGTRLSIL.

This sequence joins TRBV28 and TRBJ1-2; no reliable D call. With 5 bases removed from V and 4 bases from J, the gap between germline ends came to 14 bases. Germline V gene sequence: CDR1 MDHEN, CDR2 SYDVKM. The CDR3 consists of 14 residues. The CDR3 spells CASSPSGGRYGYTF. The CDR3, as DNA: TGTGCCAGCAGTCCCAGCGGCGGGCGCTATGGCTACACCTTC.

The chain employs TRBV5-1 and TRBJ1-1; D not resolved. Germline loops: CDR1 SGHRS, CDR2 YFSETQ. This CDR3 is built from 18 residues. V was shortened by 1 base and J by 4 bases, with 23 bases between the two germline ends. The CDR3 DNA is TGCGCCAGCAGCTTGCTCGGCCAGGATAGTTTTTCACCCACTGAAGCTTTCTTT. It specifies CASSLLGQDSFSPTEAFF.

The rearrangement joins TRBV2 to TRBJ2-3; a weak D match, TRBD1 (6 bases). The CDR3 consists of 14 residues. Germline V lookup: CDR1 SNHLY, CDR2 FYNNEI. Deletions cut 8 bases from V and 5 bases from J, with 17 bases between. CDR3 sequence (DNA): TGTGCCAGCCAGGGACAAGGGCGGATAGATACGCAGTATTTT. Its protein product is CASQGQGRIDTQYF.

V gene TRBV5-1 combines with J gene TRBJ2-1; 10 bases align to TRBD2. This CDR3 spans 17 amino acids. With 4 bases clipped from V and 6 bases from J, the junction kept 13 bases outside the gene matches. Germline lookup yields CDR1 SGHRS and CDR2 YFSETQ. DNA for the CDR3: TGCGCCAGCAGCCATGGGGGGTCCGGGACTAGCGCCAATGAGCAGTTCTTC. Encoded protein: CASSHGGSGTSANEQFF.

This clone was observed many times. The V and J genes are TRBV5-1 and TRBJ2-2, with D perhaps TRBD2 (5 bases). V dropped 1 base and J dropped 0 bases, with 7 bases sitting between them. CDR1 is SGHRS and CDR2 is YFSETQ in the germline V gene. The CDR3 spans 15 residues. The CDR3 nucleotides read TGCGCCAGCAGCTTGTCCGGGACGAACACCGGGGAGCTGTTTTTT. Translating gives CASSLSGTNTGELFF. Combining the CDR3 with reference TRBV5-1 and TRBJ2-2 gives the whole variable domain KAGVTQTPRYLIKTRGQQVTLSCSPISGHRSVSWYQQTPGQGLQFLFEYFSETQRNKGNFPGRFSGRQFSNSRSEMNVSTLELGDSALYLCASSLSGTNTGELFFGEGSRLTVL.

This clone was detected only once. V gene TRBV13 combines with J gene TRBJ2-2; no clear D gene. The germline gives CDR1 PRHDT, CDR2 FYEKMQ (reference sequence). Between the trimmed V and J ends, which lost 5 bases and 0 bases, there was a span of 13 bases. This CDR3 has 16 amino acids. CDR3 loop: CASSQKNFANTGELFF. The CDR3, as DNA: TGTGCCAGCAGCCAAAAGAACTTCGCGAACACCGGGGAGCTGTTTTTT.

The J gene is TRBJ1-2, the V gene TRBV3-1 (or the pseudogene TRBV3-2), with a weak D call TRBD1 (6 bases). Per the germline V gene, CDR1 is LGHDT and CDR2 is YNNKEL (reference sequence). V was pared by 4 bases and J by 8 bases, with 14 bases between. The CDR3 extends over 13 amino acids. The chain's CDR3 is CASSPRQVGGYTF. DNA of the CDR3: TGTGCCAGCAGCCCTCGACAGGTCGGAGGCTACACCTTC.

The rearrangement links TRBV28 to TRBJ1-2; D is perhaps TRBD1 (6 bases). The V end was cut by 2 bases, the J end by 4 bases, with 11 bases between. CDR1 MDHEN and CDR2 SYDVKM come from the germline V gene. This CDR3 is 14 amino acids long. DNA for the CDR3: TGTGCCAGCAGTTTAGGGGGGGCTGGCTATGGCTACACCTTC. Protein: CASSLGGAGYGYTF.

V gene TRBV21-1 combines with J gene TRBJ2-5; the table's D call, TRBD2, was not checked against the DNA. TRBV21-1 is flagged as a pseudogene. The CDR3 contains 13 residues. The CDR3, as DNA: TGTGCCAGCAGCTCCCCAACTCAAGAGACCCAGTACTTC. This sequence encodes CASSSPTQETQYF.

The DNA for the CDR3 is TGCGCCAGCAGCCCGCAGGGAAACGGGGAGCTGTTTTTT. This gives the protein CASSPQGNGELFF. This chain uses TRBV5-1 with TRBJ2-2; a possible D gene is TRBD1 (5 bases). The germline V gene has CDR1 SGHRS and CDR2 YFSETQ. This CDR3 has 13 amino acids. V lost 4 bases to trimming and J lost 7 bases, with 11 bases between them.

The V gene is TRBV4-2, the J gene TRBJ2-2, with D perhaps TRBD1 (5 bases). Germline V gene sequence: CDR1 LGHNA, CDR2 YNFKEQ. The CDR3 length is 16 residues. Trimming shortened V by 0 bases and J by 6 bases, and 14 bases separated the two germline ends. This CDR3 reads CASSQEWQGGAGELFF. The CDR3 DNA reads as TGTGCCAGCAGCCAAGAATGGCAGGGTGGGGCCGGGGAGCTGTTTTTT.

The chain recombines TRBV27 with TRBJ2-7; 7 bases map to TRBD1. The V and J ends lost 6 bases and 6 bases, in that order; junction bases with no gene match: 17. This CDR3 region has 16 residues. Germline-derived CDR1 and CDR2 are MNHEY and SMNVEV (reference sequence). CDR3 in amino acids: CASRLTQRQGEGEQYV. The CDR3 coding sequence is TGTGCCAGCAGGCTAACCCAAAGACAGGGAGAGGGCGAGCAGTACGTC.

The chain combines TRBV27 with TRBJ2-7; 9 bases line up with TRBD2. V shed 6 bases, J shed 2 bases, and the junction held 5 bases outside the gene matches. The CDR3 covers 14 residues. Looked up from germline, CDR1 is MNHEY and CDR2 is SMNVEV (reference sequence). CDR3 protein: CASSSLAGPYEQYF. In DNA form, the CDR3 reads TGTGCCAGCAGCTCTCTAGCGGGGCCCTACGAGCAGTACTTC.

The genes are TRBV3-1 (or the pseudogene TRBV3-2) and TRBJ2-4; D unclear. V lost 0 bases and J 0 bases, leaving 3 bases between the germline ends. The germline gives CDR1 LGHDT, CDR2 YNNKEL (reference sequence). This CDR3 comprises 14 residues. CDR3 bases: TGTGCCAGCAGCCAAGAACTAGCCAAAAACATTCAGTACTTC. Amino acid sequence: CASSQELAKNIQYF.

The rearrangement joins TRBV5-5 to TRBJ1-2, with D unresolved. The germline V and J ends were trimmed by 2 bases and 5 bases, with 13 bases remaining between them. The CDR3 loop spans 14 amino acids. Looked up from germline, CDR1 is SGHKS and CDR2 is YYEKEE (reference sequence). The CDR3 spells CASSFNGGSYGYTF. The CDR3 DNA is TGTGCCAGCAGCTTCAACGGAGGCTCGTATGGCTACACCTTC.

This chain uses TRBV5-6 with TRBJ1-3; no clear D. V was trimmed by 1 base and J by 4 bases, leaving 6 bases between them. Germline V gene data show CDR1 as SGHDT and CDR2 as YYEEEE. The CDR3 spans 13 residues. The CDR3 bases are TGTGCCAGCAGCTTGAGGAGGGGAAACACCATATATTTT. It specifies CASSLRRGNTIYF.

V and J are TRBV11-2 and TRBJ2-2, with D unresolved. The CDR3 loop spans 15 amino acids. The V and J ends lost 7 bases and 0 bases respectively, with 12 bases between them. Germline assignment: CDR1 SGHAT and CDR2 FQNNGV. CDR3: CASTFLISNTGELFF. The CDR3 DNA reads TGTGCCAGCACCTTCCTAATTTCGAACACCGGGGAGCTGTTTTTT.

The chain employs TRBV15 and TRBJ1-1, with no clear D. CDR1 LNHNV and CDR2 YYDKDF come from the germline V gene (reference sequence). This CDR3 region has 15 residues. V was cut by 0 bases and J by 0 bases, with 8 bases left in between. The CDR3 DNA is TGTGCCACCAGCAGAGATCCACAGATGAACACTGAAGCTTTCTTT. It yields the protein CATSRDPQMNTEAFF.

The J gene is TRBJ2-1, the V gene TRBV7-8, with TRBD2 identical over 7 bases. Germline assignment: CDR1 SGHVS and CDR2 FQNEAQ. The V segment lost 1 base and the J segment 0 bases; nucleotides outside the gene matches: 18. The CDR3 is made up of 21 amino acids. CDR3 sequence reads: CASSLGYKRTWTRSSYNEQFF. The CDR3 bases are TGTGCCAGCAGCTTAGGTTACAAACGGACGTGGACTAGGAGCTCCTACAATGAGCAGTTCTTC. Full variable domain (remainder filled in from reference TRBV7-8 and TRBJ2-1): GAGVSQSPRYKVAKRGQDVALRCDPISGHVSLFWYQQALGQGPEFLTYFQNEAQLDKSGLPSDRFFAERPEGSVSTLKIQRTQQEDSAVYLCASSLGYKRTWTRSSYNEQFFGPGTRLTVL.

This chain uses TRBV6-6 with TRBJ2-5, with 7 bases identical to TRBD1. Germline loops: CDR1 MNHNY, CDR2 SVGAGI (reference sequence). J gave up 5 bases and V 7 bases, and 10 bases lay outside the gene matches. The CDR3 is 14 residues long. Written as DNA, the CDR3 is TGTGCCAGCAATAACCCGAGGGGGCGTGAGACCCAGTACTTC. This translates into CASNNPRGRETQYF.

The chain links TRBV5-5 to TRBJ1-2, with D maybe TRBD1 (5 bases). With 2 bases removed from V and 2 bases from J, the gap between germline ends came to 7 bases. Germline assignment: CDR1 SGHKS and CDR2 YYEKEE (reference sequence). This CDR3 comprises 13 residues. For the CDR3, the DNA is TGTGCCAGCAGCTTCGGGGGAAACTATGGCTACACCTTC. Protein: CASSFGGNYGYTF.

This rearrangement joins TRBV13 to TRBJ2-7; D is unresolved. The germline V gene encodes CDR1 PRHDT and CDR2 FYEKMQ (reference sequence). The CDR3 runs 16 residues. V lost 0 bases to trimming and J lost 4 bases, with 16 bases between them. This CDR3 is CASSLGWQVLSYEQYF. The CDR3 DNA follows: TGTGCCAGCAGCTTAGGGTGGCAGGTCCTCAGTTACGAGCAGTACTTC.

The chain joins TRBV7-9 to TRBJ2-7, with D uncertain. V was cut by 4 bases and J by 0 bases, with 13 bases left in between. Germline CDR1 reads SEHNR; CDR2 reads FQNEAQ (reference sequence). The CDR3 has 15 amino acids. The CDR3 DNA sequence: TGTGCCAGCAGCTACGCGCGCGACTTCTCCTACGAGCAGTACTTC. It yields the protein CASSYARDFSYEQYF. Drawing the rest from reference TRBV7-9 and TRBJ2-7, the complete variable domain is DTGVSQNPRHKITKRGQNVTFRCDPISEHNRLYWYRQTLGQGPEFLTYFQNEAQLEKSRLLSDRFSAERPKGSFSTLEIQRTEQGDSAMYLCASSYARDFSYEQYFGPGTRLTVT.

CDR3 amino acids: CASSQPSGAAYNEQFF. The DNA for the CDR3 is TGTGCCAGCAGTCAGCCTAGCGGGGCCGCCTACAATGAGCAGTTCTTC. The chain combines TRBV27 with TRBJ2-1; 9 bases are a match to TRBD2. This CDR3 is 16 amino acids long. Germline lookup yields CDR1 MNHEY and CDR2 SMNVEV (reference sequence). J was trimmed by 2 bases and V by 5 bases; bases with no gene match: 7.

This clone appeared a few times. The CDR3 DNA is TGTGCCAGTAGTCATCGAGGCAATCAGCCCCAGCATTTT. Encoded protein: CASSHRGNQPQHF. The rearrangement uses TRBV19 and TRBJ1-5; D unclear. V gave up 5 bases and J gave up 2 bases, with 7 bases separating them. Germline V CDR1 and CDR2: LNHDA, SQIVND (reference sequence). The CDR3 has 13 amino acids.